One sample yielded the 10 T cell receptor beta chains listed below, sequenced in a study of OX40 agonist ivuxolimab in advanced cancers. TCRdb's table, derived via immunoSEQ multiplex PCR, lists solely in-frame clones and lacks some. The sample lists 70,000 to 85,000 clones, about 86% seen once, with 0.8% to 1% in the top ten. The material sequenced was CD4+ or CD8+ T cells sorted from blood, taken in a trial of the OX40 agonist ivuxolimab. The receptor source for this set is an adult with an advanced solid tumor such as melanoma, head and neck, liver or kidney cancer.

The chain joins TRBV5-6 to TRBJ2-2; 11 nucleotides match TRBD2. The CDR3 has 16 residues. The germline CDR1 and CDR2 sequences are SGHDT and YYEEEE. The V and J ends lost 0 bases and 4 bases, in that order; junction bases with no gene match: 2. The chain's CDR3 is CASSLGLAGRTGELFF. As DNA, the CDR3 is TGTGCCAGCAGCTTGGGACTAGCGGGACGCACCGGGGAGCTGTTTTTT.

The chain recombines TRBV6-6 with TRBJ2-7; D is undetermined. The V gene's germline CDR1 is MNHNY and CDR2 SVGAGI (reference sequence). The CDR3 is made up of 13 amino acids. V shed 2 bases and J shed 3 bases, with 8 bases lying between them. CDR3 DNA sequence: TGTGCCAGCAGTTACGACACCCACTACGAGCAGTACTTC. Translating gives CASSYDTHYEQYF.

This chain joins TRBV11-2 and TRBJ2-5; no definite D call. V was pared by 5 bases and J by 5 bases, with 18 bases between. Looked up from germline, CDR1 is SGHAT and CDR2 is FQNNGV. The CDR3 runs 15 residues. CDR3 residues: CASSPAVWGTETQYF. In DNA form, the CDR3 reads TGTGCCAGCAGCCCGGCGGTCTGGGGTACTGAGACCCAGTACTTC.

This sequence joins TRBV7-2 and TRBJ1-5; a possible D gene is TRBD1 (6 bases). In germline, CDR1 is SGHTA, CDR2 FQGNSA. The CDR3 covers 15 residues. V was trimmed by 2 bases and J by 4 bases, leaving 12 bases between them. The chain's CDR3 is CASSLSIGGNQPQHF. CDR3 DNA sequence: TGTGCCAGCAGCTTAAGCATAGGGGGAAATCAGCCCCAGCATTTT.

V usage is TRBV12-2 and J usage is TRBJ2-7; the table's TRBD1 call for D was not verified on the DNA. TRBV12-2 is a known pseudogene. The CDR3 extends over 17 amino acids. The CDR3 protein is CASRLCPGTGITYEQYF. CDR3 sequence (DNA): TGTGCAAGTCGCTTATGTCCCGGGACAGGCATCACCTACGAGCAGTACTTC.

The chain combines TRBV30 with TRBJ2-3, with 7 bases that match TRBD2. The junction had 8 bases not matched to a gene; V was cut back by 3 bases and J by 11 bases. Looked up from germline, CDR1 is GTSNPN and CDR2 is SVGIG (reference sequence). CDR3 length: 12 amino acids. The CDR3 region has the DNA TGTGCCTGGAGGGAGATAGCGGGCCGGCAGTATTTT. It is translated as CAWREIAGRQYF.

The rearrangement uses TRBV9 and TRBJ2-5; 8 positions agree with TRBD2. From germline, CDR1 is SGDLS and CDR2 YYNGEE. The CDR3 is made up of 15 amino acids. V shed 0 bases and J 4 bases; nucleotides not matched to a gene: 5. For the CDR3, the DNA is TGTGCCAGCAGCGTAGTAACGGGGGGGCTAGAGACCCAGTACTTC. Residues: CASSVVTGGLETQYF.

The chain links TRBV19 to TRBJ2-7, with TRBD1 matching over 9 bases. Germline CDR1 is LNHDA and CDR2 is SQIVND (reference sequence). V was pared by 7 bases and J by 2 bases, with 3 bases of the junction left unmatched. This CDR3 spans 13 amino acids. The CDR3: CASKDRGAYEQYF. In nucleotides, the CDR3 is TGTGCCAGTAAGGACAGGGGCGCCTACGAGCAGTACTTC.

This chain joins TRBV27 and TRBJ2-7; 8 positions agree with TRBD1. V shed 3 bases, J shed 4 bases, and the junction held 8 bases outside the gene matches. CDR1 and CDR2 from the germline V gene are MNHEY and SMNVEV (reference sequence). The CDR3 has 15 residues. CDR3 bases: TGTGCCAGCAGTTTCAAGGGACAGGTCGTTTACGAGCAGTACTTC. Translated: CASSFKGQVVYEQYF.

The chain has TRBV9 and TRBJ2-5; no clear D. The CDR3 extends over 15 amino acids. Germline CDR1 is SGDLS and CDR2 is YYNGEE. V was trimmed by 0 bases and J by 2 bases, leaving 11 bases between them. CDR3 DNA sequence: TGTGCCAGCAGCGTAGCGAGCCTTAGTCAAGAGACCCAGTACTTC. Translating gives CASSVASLSQETQYF.